This passage covers 18 T cell receptor beta chains from one sample sequenced in a study of cytomegalovirus exposure and HLA in healthy donors. Clones were sequenced by immunoSEQ multiplex PCR, and TCRdb holds only the in-frame ones, with some missing. The data show some 86,000 clones, with roughly 93% seen just once and approximately 4% held by the top ten. Sequencing was carried out using PBMCs. These receptors came from a woman younger than 45 in good health and CMV-seronegative.

The CDR3 coding sequence is TGTGCCAGCACCCTTAGAGTTAGCTCACCTTACAATGAGCAGTTCTTC. Its translation is CASTLRVSSPYNEQFF. This chain links TRBV13 with TRBJ2-1; D is uncertain. Germline V gene lookup returns CDR1 PRHDT and CDR2 FYEKMQ (reference sequence). The CDR3 extends over 16 amino acids. Trimming shortened V by 7 bases and J by 4 bases, and 20 bases separated the two germline ends.

The rearrangement uses TRBV27 and TRBJ2-2; TRBD1 aligns across 7 bases. Per the germline V gene, CDR1 is MNHEY and CDR2 is SMNVEV (reference sequence). The ends lost 8 bases at V and 1 base at J; junction bases unmatched: 10. The CDR3 runs 16 residues. CDR3 region: CASLKAGGKNTGELFF. CDR3 nucleotide sequence: TGTGCCAGCCTTAAGGCAGGGGGAAAGAACACCGGGGAGCTGTTTTTT.

This clone was seen once. V is TRBV29-1 and J is TRBJ1-1; D gene unclear. Trimming left V 4 bases short and J 6 bases short, with 12 bases between. CDR3 length: 12 residues. Germline V CDR1 and CDR2: SQVTM, ANQGSEA. CDR3 nucleotides: TGCAGCGTTGCGGCGGGGAGGGCTGAAGCTTTCTTT. It is translated as CSVAAGRAEAFF.

The CDR3 sequence: CASSLARRGLAGEQFF. The CDR3 nucleotides are TGTGCCAGCAGCTTAGCGCGGCGTGGACTAGCTGGGGAGCAGTTCTTC. V gene TRBV7-9 combines with J gene TRBJ2-1; TRBD2 agrees at 8 bases. V dropped 0 bases and J dropped 10; count of bases not matched to a gene: 11. The CDR3 has 16 residues. Germline V gene data show CDR1 as SEHNR and CDR2 as FQNEAQ (reference sequence).

J is TRBJ2-3 and V is TRBV6-1; maybe TRBD2 (6 bases). Germline-derived CDR1 and CDR2 are MNHNS and SASEGT. Trimming took 3 bases from V and 2 from J, leaving 9 bases between them. The CDR3 has 14 residues. The CDR3 DNA sequence: TGTGCCAGCAGTGAGGGCGGGGACACAGATACGCAGTATTTT. Its protein product is CASSEGGDTDTQYF.

The genes are TRBV19 and TRBJ1-2, with 7 bases fitting TRBD1. CDR3 length equals 15 residues. Germline V gene lookup returns CDR1 LNHDA and CDR2 SQIVND (reference sequence). The junction had 9 bases not matched to a gene; V was cut back by 6 bases and J by 2 bases. Here the CDR3 DNA reads TGTGCCAGTAGCCCTAGACGGGACAGAAACTATGGCTACACCTTC. This translates into CASSPRRDRNYGYTF.

J is TRBJ2-6 and V is TRBV6-5; D unresolved. Germline V lookup: CDR1 MNHEY, CDR2 SVGAGI. The CDR3 is 15 residues long. The V end lost 6 bases, the J end lost 0 bases, and 9 bases lay between the germline ends. The CDR3 DNA sequence: TGTGCCAGCAGAATTTCTTACTCTGGGGCCAACGTCCTGACTTTC. Translating gives CASRISYSGANVLTF.

V usage is TRBV6-1 and J usage is TRBJ2-7; possibly TRBD2 for D (5 bases). Germline V CDR1 and CDR2: MNHNS, SASEGT. This CDR3 has 13 residues. V shed 11 bases and J shed 2 bases, with 16 bases lying between them. CDR3 bases: TGTGCCGGAGGAAAGGGTCCAACCTACGAGCAGTACTTC. Translation gives CAGGKGPTYEQYF.

This rearrangement joins TRBV5-1 to TRBJ1-3; D unresolved. This CDR3 is built from 16 residues. V lost 1 base and J 0 bases, leaving 11 bases between the germline ends. Germline CDR1 is SGHRS and CDR2 is YFSETQ. The CDR3 here is CASSLSLTASGNTIYF. CDR3 in DNA: TGCGCCAGCAGCTTGTCCCTCACAGCCTCTGGAAACACCATATATTTT.

This sequence joins TRBV5-1 and TRBJ2-3, with a possible D match to TRBD2 (5 bases). V gave up 0 bases and J gave up 1 base, with 6 bases separating them. The germline gives CDR1 SGHRS, CDR2 YFSETQ. CDR3 length: 14 residues. Here the CDR3 DNA reads TGCGCCAGCAGCTTGGAAGCGGGCACAGATACGCAGTATTTT. This gives the protein CASSLEAGTDTQYF.

V usage is TRBV19 and J usage is TRBJ1-6; 7 positions match TRBD1. With 5 bases clipped from V and 8 bases from J, the junction kept 6 bases outside the gene matches. The CDR3 consists of 14 residues. Germline lookup yields CDR1 LNHDA and CDR2 SQIVND (reference sequence). CDR3 sequence (DNA): TGTGCCAGTAGTCGACAGGGAGGTGATTCACCCCTCCACTTT. The encoded protein is CASSRQGGDSPLHF.

This clone occurred once. The chain joins TRBV28 to TRBJ1-1; 8 positions agree with TRBD1. V lost 6 bases, J lost 1 base, and 7 bases stayed unmatched. The CDR3 loop spans 15 amino acids. Germline-derived CDR1 and CDR2 are MDHEN and SYDVKM. CDR3 sequence (DNA): TGTGCCAGCAGCCCCGGGACAGGTTGGAACACTGAAGCTTTCTTT. This codes for CASSPGTGWNTEAFF.

This chain uses TRBV28 with TRBJ2-5; tentatively, D is TRBD2 (6 bases). V was trimmed by 6 bases and J by 4 bases, leaving 15 bases between them. CDR1 and CDR2 from the germline V gene are MDHEN and SYDVKM. The CDR3 is 14 amino acids. DNA for the CDR3: TGTGCCAGCAGATCAGGGACTTCGGGAGAGACCCAGTACTTC. Encoded protein: CASRSGTSGETQYF.

J is TRBJ1-6 and V is TRBV10-3; D not certain. Germline V CDR1 and CDR2: ENHRY, SYGVKD. The CDR3 is 14 residues long. The V end lost 6 bases, the J end lost 5 bases, and 11 bases lay between the germline ends. In nucleotides, the CDR3 is TGTGCCATCAGAGTACGCGAAGATAATTCACCCCTCCACTTT. It translates to CAIRVREDNSPLHF.

The rearrangement joins TRBV7-9 to TRBJ2-2, with 8 nucleotides matching TRBD2. CDR1 and CDR2 from the germline V gene are SEHNR and FQNEAQ (reference sequence). V lost 8 bases to trimming and J lost 2 bases; unmatched junction nucleotides: 10. The length of the CDR3 is 16 residues. CDR3 in DNA: TGTGCCAGCGTAACCGCGGGGGGCGGAAACACCGGGGAGCTGTTTTTT. Translating gives CASVTAGGGNTGELFF.

This chain's CDR3 is CASSLEPLAGETQYF. The CDR3 nucleotides read TGTGCCAGCAGCTTGGAGCCCCTAGCGGGAGAGACCCAGTACTTC. This rearrangement joins TRBV5-8 to TRBJ2-5; 8 positions agree with TRBD2. The CDR3 has 15 residues. The V gene's germline CDR1 is SGHTS and CDR2 YDEGEE. V was clipped by 0 bases and J by 4 bases; unmatched bases: 5.

V gene TRBV14 combines with J gene TRBJ2-2, with D possibly TRBD1 on 6 matching bases. The germline gives CDR1 SGHDN, CDR2 FVKESK. V was shortened by 0 bases and J by 5 bases, with 7 bases between the two germline ends. The CDR3 totals 14 residues. The CDR3 protein is CASSQDRGTGELFF. In DNA form, the CDR3 reads TGTGCCAGCAGCCAAGACAGGGGTACCGGGGAGCTGTTTTTT. The whole variable domain, remainder taken from reference TRBV14 and TRBJ2-2, is EAGVTQFPSHSVIEKGQTVTLRCDPISGHDNLYWYRRVMGKEIKFLLHFVKESKQDESGMPNNRFLAERTGGTYSTLKVQPAELEDSGVYFCASSQDRGTGELFFGEGSRLTVL.

The chain carries TRBV18 and TRBJ2-3, with a possible D match to TRBD2 (6 bases). Deletions cut 6 bases from V and 6 bases from J, with 7 bases between. CDR1 is KGHSH, CDR2 LQKENI, per germline. The CDR3 spans 11 residues. The CDR3 is CASSAGDTQYF. The DNA of the CDR3 is TGTGCCAGCTCCGCGGGGGATACGCAGTATTTT.